The sample holds many counts of the clone carrying this T cell receptor beta chain. Its antigen is still unknown. Libraries of TCR beta came from quantitative 5'-RACE with molecular barcodes. Via MiXCR, TCRdb re-called the 5' RACE reads, giving one row per CDR3 protein. The table has about 240,000 distinct CDR3 sequences, around 7.8% seen once. The data belong to a study of CD8 T cells in ankylosing spondylitis. Study findings and constraints: Clones tied to disease were said to be significantly enriched in matched ankylosing spondylitis synovial fluid. Some motif variants had been reported before (in reactive arthritis synovial fluid and blood).

CDR3 length equals 15 residues. Germline CDR1 is LNHDA and CDR2 is SQIVND (reference sequence). J lost 7 bases, V lost 5 bases, and 8 bases had no gene match. The sequenced sample was blood, either unsorted or a sorted T cell fraction (not recorded which). The TCR sequence derives from a male donor with ankylosing spondylitis or in good health (not recorded which). The genes are TRBV19 and TRBJ2-1, with TRBD2 identical over 10 bases. The CDR3 here is CASSLAAGGGNEQFF. CDR3 in DNA: TGTGCCAGTAGTCTGGCAGCGGGGGGGGGAAATGAGCAGTTCTTC.